These 27 T cell receptor beta chains were all obtained from the same sample, sequenced in a study of cytomegalovirus exposure and HLA in healthy donors. Assay: immunoSEQ multiplex PCR; the TCRdb copy retains only in-frame clones and omits some. The sample lists under 60,000 clones; 88% were seen once. Sequencing was performed on PBMCs. Receptors were obtained from a woman in her twenties or thirties in good health and CMV-seronegative.

As DNA, the CDR3 is TGTGCCATCAAAAGCGGCAGGGGGGCATACGAGCAGTACTTC. This gives the protein CAIKSGRGAYEQYF. J is TRBJ2-7 and V is TRBV10-3, with D possibly TRBD1 on 7 matching bases. In germline, CDR1 is ENHRY, CDR2 SYGVKD. This CDR3 is 14 amino acids long. Trimming removed 7 bases at V and 4 bases at J, with 17 bases between.

This chain uses TRBV11-2 with TRBJ1-1; 11 bases match TRBD1. V shed 5 bases, J shed 5 bases, and the junction held 4 bases outside the gene matches. Germline assignment: CDR1 SGHAT and CDR2 FQNNGV. The CDR3 extends over 14 amino acids. The CDR3 loop is CASSPDRGLTEAFF. Here the CDR3 DNA reads TGTGCCAGCAGCCCGGACAGGGGGCTTACTGAAGCTTTCTTT.

The gene calls are TRBV30 and TRBJ1-5; D is perhaps TRBD1 (5 bases). CDR1 GTSNPN and CDR2 SVGIG come from the germline V gene (reference sequence). V shed 5 bases and J shed 9 bases, with 20 bases lying between them. This CDR3 has 14 amino acids. The CDR3 DNA follows: TGTGCCTGGGGTGCAGGGCTCCAAGGGTCGCCCCAGCATTTT. Protein: CAWGAGLQGSPQHF.

The chain links TRBV28 to TRBJ1-1; D is unclear. Trimming stripped 2 bases from V and 7 bases from J, with 14 bases between. The CDR3 has 14 amino acids. In germline, CDR1 is MDHEN, CDR2 SYDVKM. In DNA, the CDR3 is TGTGCCAGCAGTTTAGAACTGGAGGACGGTGAAGCTTTCTTT. Its protein product is CASSLELEDGEAFF.

CDR3 protein: CASSSYGGVVRGYTF. For the CDR3, the DNA is TGTGCCAGCAGTTCATACGGGGGGGTCGTTAGGGGCTACACCTTC. The rearrangement links TRBV28 to TRBJ1-2; D may be TRBD1 (5 bases). The CDR3 loop spans 15 amino acids. Germline loops: CDR1 MDHEN, CDR2 SYDVKM. Trimming shortened V by 4 bases and J by 8 bases, and 20 bases separated the two germline ends.

This chain joins TRBV2 and TRBJ2-7, with 12 bases matching TRBD1. V was clipped by 1 base and J by 3 bases; unmatched bases: 4. CDR1 and CDR2 from the germline V gene are SNHLY and FYNNEI. The CDR3 totals 16 residues. In nucleotides, the CDR3 is TGTGCCAGCAGTGAAGTCGGGACAGGGGGCTTCTACGAGCAGTACTTC. Its protein product is CASSEVGTGGFYEQYF.

This chain links TRBV7-2 with TRBJ2-1; the match to TRBD2 covers 8 bases. Germline V gives CDR1 SGHTA, CDR2 FQGNSA. The V segment lost 2 bases and the J segment 0 bases; nucleotides outside the gene matches: 3. This CDR3 has 16 amino acids. The DNA of the CDR3 is TGTGCCAGCAGCTTACTGGGACTAGGCTCCTACAATGAGCAGTTCTTC. Protein: CASSLLGLGSYNEQFF.

The chain recombines TRBV4-1 with TRBJ1-2, with TRBD1 matching over 10 bases. V was pared by 4 bases and J by 4 bases, with 6 bases of the junction left unmatched. Germline values: CDR1 MGHRA, CDR2 YSYEKL. The CDR3 contains 15 residues. The CDR3 DNA is TGCGCCAGCAGCCTACCGGGACAGGGGACCTATGGCTACACCTTC. Translating it yields CASSLPGQGTYGYTF.

The sample holds one count of this clone. CDR3 residues: CASSLESRQISTEAFF. Here the CDR3 DNA reads TGTGCCAGCAGCTTAGAGAGTAGACAGATAAGCACTGAAGCTTTCTTT. The chain combines TRBV7-8 with TRBJ1-1; a weak D match, TRBD1 (5 bases). CDR3 length: 16 residues. Trimming cost V 1 base and J 4 bases, with 16 bases left between them. Germline loops: CDR1 SGHVS, CDR2 FQNEAQ.

The V call is TRBV28, the J call TRBJ1-1, with a possible D match to TRBD1 (6 bases). Trimming left V 7 bases short and J 0 bases short, with 12 bases between. CDR1 and CDR2 (germline): MDHEN, SYDVKM. This CDR3 spans 14 amino acids. The CDR3 sequence is CASIRTDMNTEAFF. The CDR3 nucleotides read TGTGCCAGCATCCGGACAGACATGAACACTGAAGCTTTCTTT.

This chain uses TRBV27 with TRBJ2-1, with 13 bases matching TRBD2. The CDR3 runs to 16 residues. Germline CDR1 MNHEY, CDR2 SMNVEV (reference sequence). V gave up 4 bases and J gave up 6 bases; unmatched junction bases: 6. CDR3 nucleotides: TGTGCCAGCAGTTACCGCGGACTAGCGGGAGCCAATGAGCAGTTCTTC. Translation gives CASSYRGLAGANEQFF.

The chain is built from TRBV28 and TRBJ2-7; a possible D gene is TRBD2 (6 bases). Germline assignment: CDR1 MDHEN and CDR2 SYDVKM. V was trimmed by 7 bases and J by 1 base, leaving 14 bases between them. This CDR3 has 14 amino acids. The CDR3 here is CASTRDWTSYEQYF. The CDR3 DNA follows: TGTGCCAGCACCCGGGACTGGACTTCCTACGAGCAGTACTTC.

The chain carries TRBV18 and TRBJ2-3, with TRBD2 identical over 8 bases. The ends lost 2 bases at V and 2 bases at J; junction bases unmatched: 3. CDR3 length: 15 residues. Germline V gene data show CDR1 as KGHSH and CDR2 as LQKENI. CDR3 DNA: TGTGCCAGCTCACCATTGACTAGCGCCACAGATACGCAGTATTTT. Protein: CASSPLTSATDTQYF.

This chain uses TRBV7-2 with TRBJ2-7, with 9 bases matching TRBD1. Per germline, CDR1 SGHTA and CDR2 FQGNSA. This CDR3 contains 13 residues. With 10 bases clipped from V and 5 bases from J, the junction kept 9 bases outside the gene matches. CDR3 amino acids: CATGRDRVNEQYF. DNA of the CDR3: TGTGCCACTGGCCGGGACAGGGTTAACGAGCAGTACTTC.

The chain is built from TRBV15 and TRBJ2-5; 11 bases are a match to TRBD2. The CDR3 covers 17 residues. V dropped 3 bases and J dropped 0; count of bases not matched to a gene: 6. Per germline, CDR1 LNHNV and CDR2 YYDKDF (reference sequence). CDR3 sequence: CATSSAGTSGYQETQYF. CDR3 sequence (DNA): TGTGCCACCAGCAGCGCTGGGACTAGCGGATACCAAGAGACCCAGTACTTC.

The genes are TRBV30 and TRBJ2-2, with D possibly matching TRBD2 (5 bases). CDR3 size: 15 residues. Trimming left V 2 bases short and J 0 bases short, with 10 bases between. Looked up from germline, CDR1 is GTSNPN and CDR2 is SVGIG (reference sequence). The CDR3 nucleotides are TGTGCCTGGAGTCGAGGGCCTGCGAACACCGGGGAGCTGTTTTTT. It translates to CAWSRGPANTGELFF.

The V and J genes are TRBV28 and TRBJ1-5; TRBD1 matches at 8 bases. CDR1 and CDR2 (germline): MDHEN, SYDVKM. The CDR3 is 14 amino acids. V was clipped by 6 bases and J by 4 bases; unmatched bases: 5. DNA for the CDR3: TGTGCCAGCAGGGGGGGACAGGTGAATCAGCCCCAGCATTTT. Translated, it gives CASRGGQVNQPQHF.

The chain couples TRBV28 to TRBJ2-7; 12 bases agree with TRBD2. The J segment lost 6 bases and the V segment lost 3 bases, leaving 3 bases of the junction unmatched. Germline values: CDR1 MDHEN, CDR2 SYDVKM. This CDR3 region has 14 residues. The CDR3 region is CASSLGLAGSEQYF. The CDR3 DNA sequence: TGTGCCAGCAGTTTGGGACTAGCGGGCTCCGAGCAGTACTTC.

The rearrangement uses TRBV7-3 and TRBJ2-1; 7 bases are a match to TRBD2. The CDR3 sequence is 11 residues long. CDR1 and CDR2 from the germline V gene are SGHTA and FQGTGA. The J segment lost 6 bases and the V segment lost 8 bases, leaving 1 base of the junction unmatched. The CDR3 sequence: CASGGGNEQFF. The DNA of the CDR3 is TGTGCCAGCGGGGGGGGCAATGAGCAGTTCTTC.

The V call is TRBV2, the J call TRBJ1-1, with D hard to call. Germline loops: CDR1 SNHLY, CDR2 FYNNEI. V was trimmed by 3 bases and J by 6 bases, leaving 11 bases between them. The CDR3 covers 13 residues. In DNA form, the CDR3 reads TGTGCCAGCAGTGAGCAGAATTTACCTGAAGCTTTCTTT. This translates into CASSEQNLPEAFF.

V and J are TRBV5-1 and TRBJ2-2; 10 bases match TRBD1. Germline V lookup: CDR1 SGHRS, CDR2 YFSETQ. The CDR3 spans 15 residues. With V trimmed by 2 bases and J by 6 bases, 4 bases remained unmatched. The DNA of the CDR3 is TGCGCCAGCAGCTTTCCAGGACAGGGGGCCGGGGAGCTGTTTTTT. Protein product: CASSFPGQGAGELFF.

The chain combines TRBV19 with TRBJ2-7; the match to TRBD1 covers 10 bases. Trimming took 5 bases from V and 5 from J; bases not matched to a gene: 6. This CDR3 is built from 14 residues. CDR1 is LNHDA and CDR2 is SQIVND in the germline V gene (reference sequence). The CDR3 protein is CASSPTGGVDEQYF. The CDR3 bases are TGTGCCAGTAGTCCGACAGGGGGCGTGGACGAGCAGTACTTC.

The V call is TRBV6-5, the J call TRBJ1-5, with a weak D call TRBD1 (5 bases). Germline V gene data show CDR1 as MNHEY and CDR2 as SVGAGI. V was clipped by 5 bases and J by 5 bases, with 13 bases between them. This CDR3 is built from 14 residues. Here the CDR3 reads CASSQGRKDQPQHF. CDR3 coding DNA: TGTGCCAGCAGTCAGGGTAGGAAGGATCAGCCCCAGCATTTT.

This chain connects TRBV6-1 to TRBJ1-2, with 7 bases fitting TRBD1. Germline V gives CDR1 MNHNS, CDR2 SASEGT. This CDR3 spans 15 amino acids. Losses at the gene ends were 2 bases for V and 2 bases for J; bases not matched to a gene: 5. The CDR3 protein is CASSELGTENYGYTF. For the CDR3, the DNA is TGTGCCAGCAGTGAATTGGGGACAGAGAACTATGGCTACACCTTC.

The chain carries TRBV2 and TRBJ1-1; tentative D call: TRBD1 (5 bases). The CDR3 consists of 15 residues. V was cut by 4 bases and J by 3 bases, with 15 bases left in between. Germline values: CDR1 SNHLY, CDR2 FYNNEI. CDR3 residues: CASSVGGGGDTEAFF. CDR3 in DNA: TGTGCCAGCAGTGTCGGGGGAGGAGGCGACACTGAAGCTTTCTTT.

V usage is TRBV10-3 and J usage is TRBJ1-2, with D perhaps TRBD1 (5 bases). Germline lookup yields CDR1 ENHRY and CDR2 SYGVKD. The CDR3 has 15 amino acids. V lost 0 bases, J lost 8 bases, and 16 bases lay in between. CDR3 DNA: TGTGCCATCAGTGAGTCGGAGCAGGGAATTTGGGGCTACACCTTC. Protein sequence: CAISESEQGIWGYTF.

The J gene is TRBJ2-1, the V gene TRBV11-3, with 8 positions matching TRBD2. CDR1 SGHNT and CDR2 YENEEA come from the germline V gene. The V segment lost 4 bases and the J segment 1 base; nucleotides outside the gene matches: 3. The CDR3 totals 15 residues. The CDR3 protein is CASSSIAGSYNEQFF. DNA for the CDR3: TGTGCCAGCAGCTCAATAGCGGGGTCCTACAATGAGCAGTTCTTC. Looking up the rest from reference TRBV11-3 and TRBJ2-1 gives the full variable domain: EAGVVQSPRYKIIEKKQPVAFWCNPISGHNTLYWYLQNLGQGPELLIRYENEEAVDDSQLPKDRFSAERLKGVDSTLKIQPAELGDSAVYLCASSSIAGSYNEQFFGPGTRLTVL.